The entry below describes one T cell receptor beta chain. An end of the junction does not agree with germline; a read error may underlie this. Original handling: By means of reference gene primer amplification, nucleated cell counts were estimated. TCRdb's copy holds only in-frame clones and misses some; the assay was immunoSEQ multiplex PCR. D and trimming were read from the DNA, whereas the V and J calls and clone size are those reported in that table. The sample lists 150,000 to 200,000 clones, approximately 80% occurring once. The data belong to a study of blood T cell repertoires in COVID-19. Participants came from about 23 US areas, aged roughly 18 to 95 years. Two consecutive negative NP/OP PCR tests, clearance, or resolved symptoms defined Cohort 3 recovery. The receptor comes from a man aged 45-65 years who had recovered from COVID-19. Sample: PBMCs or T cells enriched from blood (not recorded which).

The CDR3 coding sequence is TGTGCCAGCACCCCAAGGAGGATACAAACTAACAATGGGCAGTTCTTC. Its protein product is CASTPRRIQTNNGQFF. The gene calls are TRBV6-2 or TRBV6-3 and TRBJ2-1; maybe TRBD2 (5 bases). The CDR3 has 16 amino acids. Germline CDR1 and CDR2: MNHEY and SVGEGT.